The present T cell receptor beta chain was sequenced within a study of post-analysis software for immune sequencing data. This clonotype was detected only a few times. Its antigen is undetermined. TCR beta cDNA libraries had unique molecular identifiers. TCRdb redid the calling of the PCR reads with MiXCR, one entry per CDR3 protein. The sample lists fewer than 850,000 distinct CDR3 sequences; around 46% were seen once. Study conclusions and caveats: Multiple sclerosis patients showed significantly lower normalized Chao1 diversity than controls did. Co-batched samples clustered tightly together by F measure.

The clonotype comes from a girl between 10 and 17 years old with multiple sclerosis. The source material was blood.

The CDR3 bases are TGTGCCAGCAGCCGTCGGACTAGTGCCCCCCACGAGCAGTACTTC. This gives the protein CASSRRTSAPHEQYF. The chain carries TRBV7-2 and TRBJ2-4; 7 bases are a match to TRBD2. The end of the DNA aligns better with TRBJ2-7, so the J call may be wrong. CDR1 is SGHTA and CDR2 is FQGNSA in the germline V gene. The CDR3 is 15 residues long.